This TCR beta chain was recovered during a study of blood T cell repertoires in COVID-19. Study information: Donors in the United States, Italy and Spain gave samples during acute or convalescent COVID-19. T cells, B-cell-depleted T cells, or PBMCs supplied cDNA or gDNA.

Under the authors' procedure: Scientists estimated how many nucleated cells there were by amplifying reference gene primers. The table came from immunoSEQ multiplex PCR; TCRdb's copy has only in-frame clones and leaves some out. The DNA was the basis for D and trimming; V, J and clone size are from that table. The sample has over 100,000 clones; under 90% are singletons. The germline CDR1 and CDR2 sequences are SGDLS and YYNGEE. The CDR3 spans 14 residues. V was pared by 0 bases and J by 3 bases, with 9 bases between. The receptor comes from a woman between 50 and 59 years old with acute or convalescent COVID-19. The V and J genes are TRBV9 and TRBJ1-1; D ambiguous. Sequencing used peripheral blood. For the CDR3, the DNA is TGTGCCAGCAGCGTAGGGAGTATGGACACTGAAGCTTTCTTT. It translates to CASSVGSMDTEAFF.